The entry below gives a single TCR beta chain sequence along with its context. Its antigen remains unidentified. CDR1 is SGHTA, CDR2 FQGNSA, per germline. V was trimmed by 1 base and J by 7 bases, leaving 11 bases between them. The CDR3 has 13 amino acids. These data come from a study of graft-versus-host responses after intestinal transplantation. Across the whole study: Anti-thymocyte globulin induction, then tacrolimus and steroids for two to four years, went to all recipients. Study outcomes and limitations: After transplant, early declines in HvG clones were associated with peak levels of circulating GvH clones.

Profiled with immunoSEQ multiplex PCR; TCRdb holds only in-frame clones, not every one. The table has nearly 95,000 clones, roughly 91% seen once. This chain connects TRBV7-2 to TRBJ2-7; D not resolved. Sample: unstimulated CD8+ T cells sorted from spleen or lymph node cells, taken before intestinal transplant. This clonotype was obtained from a human donor who received an intestinal transplant. The CDR3 bases are TGTGCCAGCAGCTTAGGACAACCTGGGGAGCAGTACTTC. Residues: CASSLGQPGEQYF.